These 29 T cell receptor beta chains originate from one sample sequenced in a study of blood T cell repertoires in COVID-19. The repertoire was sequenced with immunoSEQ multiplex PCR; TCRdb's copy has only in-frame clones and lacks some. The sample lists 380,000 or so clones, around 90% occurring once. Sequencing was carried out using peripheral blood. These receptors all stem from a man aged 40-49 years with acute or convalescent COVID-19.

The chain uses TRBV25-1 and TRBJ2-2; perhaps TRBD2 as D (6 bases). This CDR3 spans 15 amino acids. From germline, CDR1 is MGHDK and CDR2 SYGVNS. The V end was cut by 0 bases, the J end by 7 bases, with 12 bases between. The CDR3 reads CASSEYGSRDGELFF. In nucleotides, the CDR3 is TGTGCCAGCAGTGAATACGGGAGCCGGGACGGGGAGCTGTTTTTT.

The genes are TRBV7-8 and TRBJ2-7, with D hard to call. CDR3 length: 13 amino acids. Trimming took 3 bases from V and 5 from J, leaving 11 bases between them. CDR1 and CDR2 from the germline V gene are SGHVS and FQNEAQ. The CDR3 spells CASSLGYPDEQYF. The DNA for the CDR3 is TGTGCCAGCAGCTTGGGCTACCCGGACGAGCAGTACTTC.

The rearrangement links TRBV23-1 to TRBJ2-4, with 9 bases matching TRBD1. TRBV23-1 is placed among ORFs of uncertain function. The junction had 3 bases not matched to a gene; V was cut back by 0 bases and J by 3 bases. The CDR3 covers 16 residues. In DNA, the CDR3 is TGCGCCAGCAGTCAATCGGGGACAGGGAACAAAAACATTCAGTACTTC. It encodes CASSQSGTGNKNIQYF.

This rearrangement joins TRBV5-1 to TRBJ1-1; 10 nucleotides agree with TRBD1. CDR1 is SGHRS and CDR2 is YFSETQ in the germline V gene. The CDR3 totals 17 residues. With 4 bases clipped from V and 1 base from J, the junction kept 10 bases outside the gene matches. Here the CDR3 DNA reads TGCGCCAGCAGCACTGGACAGGGGGAAGAGGGGAACACTGAAGCTTTCTTT. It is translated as CASSTGQGEEGNTEAFF.

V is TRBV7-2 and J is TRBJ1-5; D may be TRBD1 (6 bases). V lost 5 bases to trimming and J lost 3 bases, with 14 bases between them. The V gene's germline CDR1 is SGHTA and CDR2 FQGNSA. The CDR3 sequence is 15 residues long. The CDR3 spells CASSERSGANQPQHF. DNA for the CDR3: TGTGCCAGCAGCGAAAGGTCAGGGGCCAATCAGCCCCAGCATTTT.

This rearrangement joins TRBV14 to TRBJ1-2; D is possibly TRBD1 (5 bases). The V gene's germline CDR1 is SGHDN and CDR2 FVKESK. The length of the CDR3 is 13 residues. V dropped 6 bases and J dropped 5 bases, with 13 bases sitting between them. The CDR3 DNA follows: TGTGCCAGCAGTTGGGGCAACGGATATGGCTACACCTTC. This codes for CASSWGNGYGYTF. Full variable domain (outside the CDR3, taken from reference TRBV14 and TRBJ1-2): EAGVTQFPSHSVIEKGQTVTLRCDPISGHDNLYWYRRVMGKEIKFLLHFVKESKQDESGMPNNRFLAERTGGTYSTLKVQPAELEDSGVYFCASSWGNGYGYTFGSGTRLTVV.

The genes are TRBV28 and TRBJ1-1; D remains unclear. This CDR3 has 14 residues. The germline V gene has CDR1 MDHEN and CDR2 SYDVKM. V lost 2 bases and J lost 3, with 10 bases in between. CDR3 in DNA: TGTGCCAGCAGTTTACAGGTGCGGGACACTGAAGCTTTCTTT. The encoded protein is CASSLQVRDTEAFF.

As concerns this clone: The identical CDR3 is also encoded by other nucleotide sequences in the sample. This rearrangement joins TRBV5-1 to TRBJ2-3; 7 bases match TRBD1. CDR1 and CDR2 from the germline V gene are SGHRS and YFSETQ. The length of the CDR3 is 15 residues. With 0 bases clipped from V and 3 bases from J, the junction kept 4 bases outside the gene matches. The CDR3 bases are TGCGCCAGCAGCTTGGTTAGGGGGCTGACAGATACGCAGTATTTT. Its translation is CASSLVRGLTDTQYF.

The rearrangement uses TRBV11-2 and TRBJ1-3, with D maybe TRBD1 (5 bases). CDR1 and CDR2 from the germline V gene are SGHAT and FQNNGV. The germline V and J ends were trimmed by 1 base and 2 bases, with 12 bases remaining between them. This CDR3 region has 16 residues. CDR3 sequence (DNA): TGTGCCAGCAGCTTAGTCTTCGGGGGAGCTGGAAACACCATATATTTT. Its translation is CASSLVFGGAGNTIYF. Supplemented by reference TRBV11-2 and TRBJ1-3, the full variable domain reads EAGVAQSPRYKIIEKRQSVAFWCNPISGHATLYWYQQILGQGPKLLIQFQNNGVVDDSQLPKDRFSAERLKGVDSTLKIQPAKLEDSAVYLCASSLVFGGAGNTIYFGEGSWLTVV.

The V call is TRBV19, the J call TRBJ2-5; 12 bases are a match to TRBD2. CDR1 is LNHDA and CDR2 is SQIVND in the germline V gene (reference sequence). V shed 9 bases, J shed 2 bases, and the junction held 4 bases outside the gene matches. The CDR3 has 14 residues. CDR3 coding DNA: TGTGCCAGCGGACTAGCGGGGTCACAAGAGACCCAGTACTTC. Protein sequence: CASGLAGSQETQYF.

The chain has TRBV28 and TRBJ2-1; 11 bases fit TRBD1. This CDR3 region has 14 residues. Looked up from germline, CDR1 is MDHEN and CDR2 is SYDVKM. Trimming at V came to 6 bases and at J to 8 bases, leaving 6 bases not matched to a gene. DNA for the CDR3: TGTGCCAGCAGAGAGGGACAGGGGGTCGATGAGCAGTTCTTC. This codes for CASREGQGVDEQFF.

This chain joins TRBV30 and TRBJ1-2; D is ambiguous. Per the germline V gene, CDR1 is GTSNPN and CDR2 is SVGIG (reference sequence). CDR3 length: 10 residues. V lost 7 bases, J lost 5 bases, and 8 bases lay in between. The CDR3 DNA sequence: TGTGCCTCCAGAGGGTATGGCTACACCTTC. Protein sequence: CASRGYGYTF. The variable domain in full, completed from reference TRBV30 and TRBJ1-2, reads SQTIHQWPATLVQPVGSPLSLECTVEGTSNPNLYWYRQAAGRGLQLLFYSVGIGQISSEVPQNLSASRPQDRQFILSSKKLLLSDSGFYLCASRGYGYTFGSGTRLTVV.

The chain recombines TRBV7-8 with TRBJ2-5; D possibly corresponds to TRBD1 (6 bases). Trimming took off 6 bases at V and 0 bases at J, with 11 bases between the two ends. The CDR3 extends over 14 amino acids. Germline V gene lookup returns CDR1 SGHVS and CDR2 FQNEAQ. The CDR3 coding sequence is TGTGCCAGCAGATTGGGACAAAACCAAGAGACCCAGTACTTC. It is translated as CASRLGQNQETQYF.

The CDR3 sequence is CASSGQGPSSGNTIYF. CDR3 sequence (DNA): TGCGCCAGCAGCGGACAGGGGCCGAGCTCTGGAAACACCATATATTTT. V usage is TRBV5-1 and J usage is TRBJ1-3, with 9 positions matching TRBD1. CDR1 and CDR2 from the germline V gene are SGHRS and YFSETQ. This CDR3 spans 16 amino acids. The V segment lost 4 bases and the J segment 0 bases; nucleotides outside the gene matches: 5.

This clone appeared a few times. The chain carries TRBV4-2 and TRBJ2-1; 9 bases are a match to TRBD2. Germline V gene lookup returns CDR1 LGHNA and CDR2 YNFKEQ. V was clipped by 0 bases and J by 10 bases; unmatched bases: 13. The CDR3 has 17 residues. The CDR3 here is CASSQDWRGGSLREQFF. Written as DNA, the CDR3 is TGTGCCAGCAGCCAAGATTGGCGGGGGGGGAGTCTACGAGAGCAGTTCTTC.

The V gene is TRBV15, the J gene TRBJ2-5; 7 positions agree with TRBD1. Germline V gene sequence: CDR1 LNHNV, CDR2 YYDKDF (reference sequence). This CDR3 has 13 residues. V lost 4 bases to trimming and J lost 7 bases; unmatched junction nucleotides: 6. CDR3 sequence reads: CATSTDGQATQYF. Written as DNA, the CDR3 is TGTGCCACCAGCACCGACGGACAGGCGACCCAGTACTTC. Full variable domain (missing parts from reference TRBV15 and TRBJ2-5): DAMVIQNPRYQVTQFGKPVTLSCSQTLNHNVMYWYQQKSSQAPKLLFHYYDKDFNNEADTPDNFQSRRPNTSFCFLDIRSPGLGDTAMYLCATSTDGQATQYFGPGTRLLVL.

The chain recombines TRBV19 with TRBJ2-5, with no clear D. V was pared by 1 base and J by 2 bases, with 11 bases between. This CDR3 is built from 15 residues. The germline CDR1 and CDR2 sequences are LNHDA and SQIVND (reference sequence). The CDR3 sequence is CASSIGGYQQETQYF. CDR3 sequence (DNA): TGTGCCAGTAGTATAGGCGGCTACCAACAAGAGACCCAGTACTTC.

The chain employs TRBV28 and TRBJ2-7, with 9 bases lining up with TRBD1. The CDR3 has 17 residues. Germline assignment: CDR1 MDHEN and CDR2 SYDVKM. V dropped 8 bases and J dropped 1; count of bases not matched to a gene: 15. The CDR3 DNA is TGTGCCAGCCCAGCTCCTGAGGGACAGGGAGATTCCTACGAGCAGTACTTC. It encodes CASPAPEGQGDSYEQYF.

The CDR3 loop is CASSPDQGGNEKLFF. The CDR3 DNA sequence: TGTGCCAGCTCACCGGACCAGGGCGGTAATGAAAAACTGTTTTTT. The chain is built from TRBV18 and TRBJ1-4, with D possibly matching TRBD1 (5 bases). CDR1 and CDR2 (germline): KGHSH, LQKENI. With 3 bases removed from V and 4 bases from J, the gap between germline ends came to 12 bases. The CDR3 totals 15 residues.

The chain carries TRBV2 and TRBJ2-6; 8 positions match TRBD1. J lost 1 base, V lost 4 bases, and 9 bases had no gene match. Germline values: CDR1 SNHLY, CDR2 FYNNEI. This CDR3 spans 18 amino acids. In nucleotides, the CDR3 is TGTGCCAGCAGTGTGCAGGGGGCTCCTAGTTCTGGGGCCAACGTCCTGACTTTC. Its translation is CASSVQGAPSSGANVLTF. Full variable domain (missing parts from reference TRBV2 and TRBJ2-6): EPEVTQTPSHQVTQMGQEVILRCVPISNHLYFYWYRQILGQKVEFLVSFYNNEISEKSEIFDDQFSVERPDGSNFTLKIRSTKLEDSAMYFCASSVQGAPSSGANVLTFGAGSRLTVL.

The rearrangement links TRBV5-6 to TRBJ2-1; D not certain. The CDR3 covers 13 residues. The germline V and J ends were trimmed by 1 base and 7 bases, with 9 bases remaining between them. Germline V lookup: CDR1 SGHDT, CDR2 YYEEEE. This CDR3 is CASSLWAGNEQFF. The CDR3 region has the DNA TGTGCCAGCAGCTTGTGGGCAGGAAATGAGCAGTTCTTC.

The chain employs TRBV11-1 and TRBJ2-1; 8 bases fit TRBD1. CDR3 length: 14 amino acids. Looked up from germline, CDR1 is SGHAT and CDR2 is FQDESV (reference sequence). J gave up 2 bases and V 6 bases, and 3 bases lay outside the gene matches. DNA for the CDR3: TGTGCCAGCAGAAGGACAGGGACCTACAATGAGCAGTTCTTC. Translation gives CASRRTGTYNEQFF.

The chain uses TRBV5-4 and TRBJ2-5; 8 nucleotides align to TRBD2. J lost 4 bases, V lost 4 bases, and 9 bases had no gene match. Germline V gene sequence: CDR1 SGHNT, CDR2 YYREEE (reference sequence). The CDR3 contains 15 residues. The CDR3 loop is CASSVGLAVGETQYF. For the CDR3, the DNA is TGTGCCAGCAGCGTAGGACTAGCTGTCGGAGAGACCCAGTACTTC.

The CDR3 DNA is TGTGCCAGCAGCCATACAGGGGGAGCTGAAGCTTTCTTT. It is translated as CASSHTGGAEAFF. This chain uses TRBV7-9 with TRBJ1-1; 8 positions match TRBD1. This CDR3 spans 13 amino acids. The V and J ends lost 5 bases and 6 bases, in that order; junction bases with no gene match: 5. Germline V gene lookup returns CDR1 SEHNR and CDR2 FQNEAQ (reference sequence).

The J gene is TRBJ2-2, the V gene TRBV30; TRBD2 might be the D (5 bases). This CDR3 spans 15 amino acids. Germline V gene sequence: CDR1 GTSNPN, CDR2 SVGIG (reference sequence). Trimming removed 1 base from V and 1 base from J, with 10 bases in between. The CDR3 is CAWSERSMNTGELFF. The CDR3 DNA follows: TGTGCCTGGAGTGAGCGGAGTATGAACACCGGGGAGCTGTTTTTT.

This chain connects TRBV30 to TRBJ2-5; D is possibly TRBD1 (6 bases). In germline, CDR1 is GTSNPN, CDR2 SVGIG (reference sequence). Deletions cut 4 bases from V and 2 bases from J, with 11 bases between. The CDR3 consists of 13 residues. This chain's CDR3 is CAWTGTSQETQYF. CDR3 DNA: TGTGCCTGGACTGGGACATCACAAGAGACCCAGTACTTC.

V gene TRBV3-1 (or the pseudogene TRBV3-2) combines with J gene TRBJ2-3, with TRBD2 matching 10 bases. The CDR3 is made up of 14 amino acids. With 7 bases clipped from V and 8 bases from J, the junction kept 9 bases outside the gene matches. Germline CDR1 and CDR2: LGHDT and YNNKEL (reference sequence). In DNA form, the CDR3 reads TGTGCCAGCAATAGCGGGGGGAAATGGGGTACGCAGTATTTT. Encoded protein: CASNSGGKWGTQYF.

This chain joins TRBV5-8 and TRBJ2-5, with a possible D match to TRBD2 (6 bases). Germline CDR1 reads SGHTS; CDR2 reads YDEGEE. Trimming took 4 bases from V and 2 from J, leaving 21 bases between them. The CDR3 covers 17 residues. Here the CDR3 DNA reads TGTGCCAGCAGCCCCGGCCGGGCGGGAAGCATACAAGAGACCCAGTACTTC. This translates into CASSPGRAGSIQETQYF.

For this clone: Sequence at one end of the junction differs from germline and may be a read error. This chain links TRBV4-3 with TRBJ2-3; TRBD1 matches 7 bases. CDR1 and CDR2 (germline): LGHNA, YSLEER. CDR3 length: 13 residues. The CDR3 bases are TGCGCCAGCAGCCAGGAACCGGGACAGAGATTACATTTT. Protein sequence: CASSQEPGQRLHF.